This T cell receptor beta chain was captured in a study of blood T cells in healthy people across ages. In germline, CDR1 is LGHNA, CDR2 YSLEER. The germline V and J ends were trimmed by 0 bases and 8 bases, with 12 bases remaining between them. The CDR3 is 14 amino acids. For every donor, a draw yielded approximately 9.9 milliliters of peripheral blood. Then a second PCR, running about 6 to 12 cycles, was carried out with a sample-barcoded 5' primer and a J-beta primer mix. Every individual sample yielded 2.5 million or more paired-end reads (each containing CDR3). TCRdb independently ran MiXCR on the 5' RACE reads; one entry per CDR3 protein. The sample lists roughly 700,000 distinct CDR3 sequences, approximately 30% occurring once.

The sequencing input was blood. The chain joins TRBV4-3 to TRBJ2-3; tentatively, D is TRBD2 (6 bases). This TCR came from a woman older than 75 in good health. CDR3 protein: CASSQEGGKGTQYF. The CDR3 bases are TGCGCCAGCAGCCAAGAGGGGGGTAAGGGTACGCAGTATTTT.